This TCR beta chain was found in a study of blood T cell repertoires in COVID-19. Whole-study context: COVID-19 samples, acute and convalescent, were from the United States, Italy and Spain. The analysed material was cDNA or gDNA that came from T cells, B-cell-depleted T cells, or PBMCs.

V dropped 5 bases and J dropped 5; count of bases not matched to a gene: 4. The CDR3 loop spans 13 amino acids. CDR1 and CDR2 (germline): LNHDA, SQIVND (reference sequence). Authors' data handling: Reference gene primers were amplified, and this amplification served to estimate nucleated cell counts. Profiled with immunoSEQ multiplex PCR; TCRdb holds only in-frame clones, not every one. Clonal size and the V and J genes are those of that table, whereas D and trimming came from the DNA. This table holds roughly 68,000 clones, about 81% found once. This receptor was taken from a human donor in a cohort sampled during active COVID-19. V usage is TRBV19 and J usage is TRBJ2-7, with 9 bases identical to TRBD1. Sequencing was carried out using peripheral blood. The CDR3 region is CASSPRTGDEQYF. The CDR3 coding sequence is TGTGCCAGTAGTCCCCGGACAGGGGACGAGCAGTACTTC.